Reported below is one TCR beta chain. This entry is derived from a study of patients and donors after allogeneic stem cell transplantation. V lost 4 bases, J lost 4 bases, and 3 bases stayed unmatched. The CDR3 totals 12 residues. The germline V gene has CDR1 GTSNPN and CDR2 SVGIG (reference sequence). TCRdb fed the RT-PCR reads into MiXCR, producing one record per CDR3 protein. The sample lists about a million distinct CDR3 sequences; 15% to 20% were seen once. This receptor was taken from a human donor who was either an allogeneic HSCT recipient or a stem cell or donor lymphocyte infusion donor (not recorded which). It is not recorded whose cells these are; they may come from a transplant donor. The chain couples TRBV30 to TRBJ2-7; 8 nucleotides align to TRBD2. The sequenced sample was blood, either unsorted or a sorted T cell fraction (not recorded which). In DNA, the CDR3 is TGTGCCTGGACCGCGGGGGGTTACGAGCAGTACTTC. Its translation: CAWTAGGYEQYF.